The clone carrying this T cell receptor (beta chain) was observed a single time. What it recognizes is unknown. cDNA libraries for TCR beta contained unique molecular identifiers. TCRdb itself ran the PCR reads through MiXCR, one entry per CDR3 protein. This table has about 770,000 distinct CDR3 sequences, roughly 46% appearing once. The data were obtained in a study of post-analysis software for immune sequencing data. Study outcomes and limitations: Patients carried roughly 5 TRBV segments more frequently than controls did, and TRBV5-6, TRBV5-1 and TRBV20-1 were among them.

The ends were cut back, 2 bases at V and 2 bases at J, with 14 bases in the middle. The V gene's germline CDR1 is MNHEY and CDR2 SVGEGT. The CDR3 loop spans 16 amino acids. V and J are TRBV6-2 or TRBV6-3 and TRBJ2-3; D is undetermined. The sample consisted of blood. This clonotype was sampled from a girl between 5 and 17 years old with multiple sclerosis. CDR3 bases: TGTGCCAGCAGTTACAGGCCGCGAGCCCTCACAGATACGCAGTATTTT. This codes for CASSYRPRALTDTQYF.